This TCR beta chain was found in a study of regulatory T cells in long-lasting Graves disease. This CDR3 is built from 15 residues. Germline assignment: CDR1 LNHDA and CDR2 SQIVND (reference sequence). The V gene lost 2 bases and the J gene lost 6 bases, with 14 bases spanning the gap. Libraries of TCR beta came from iRepertoire HTBI primers plus Arm-PCR of CDR3 regions. TCRdb re-called the multiplex PCR reads through MiXCR, storing one row per CDR3 protein. The table includes around 500,000 distinct CDR3 sequences, 15% to 20% detected once. Study-level results: Compared with new cases, persistent Graves' patients showed reduced TCR diversity.

Time point indicated: newly diagnosed GD, antithyroid drugs for less than 3 months. PBMCs were the source of the RNA used for TCR sequencing. The sample holds a few counts of this clonotype. Its target is not known. These sequences were also reported in another study, on T cells in Graves' hyperthyroidism and ophthalmopathy.

Sample: peripheral blood mononuclear cells (PBMCs), taken at new diagnosis, from a patient treated with antithyroid drugs. The rearrangement uses TRBV19 and TRBJ2-1; the D gene could be TRBD1 or TRBD2 (5 bases each). The clonotype was recovered from a woman aged 35-65 years with Graves disease. Here the CDR3 DNA reads TGTGCCAGTAGTATATTCAGGGAGTTGGGCAATGAGCAGTTCTTC. It encodes CASSIFRELGNEQFF.